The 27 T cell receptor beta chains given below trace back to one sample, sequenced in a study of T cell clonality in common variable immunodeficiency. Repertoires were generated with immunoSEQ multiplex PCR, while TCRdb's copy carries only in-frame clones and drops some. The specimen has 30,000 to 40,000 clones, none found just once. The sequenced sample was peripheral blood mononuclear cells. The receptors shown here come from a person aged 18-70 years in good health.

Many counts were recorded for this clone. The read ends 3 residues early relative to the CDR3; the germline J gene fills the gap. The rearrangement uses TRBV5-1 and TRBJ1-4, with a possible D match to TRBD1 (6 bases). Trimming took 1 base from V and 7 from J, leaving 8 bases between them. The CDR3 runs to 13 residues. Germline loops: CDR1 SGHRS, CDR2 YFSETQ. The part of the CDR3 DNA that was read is TGCGCCAGCAGCTTGTTACAGGGTGAAAAA. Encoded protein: CASSLLQGEK. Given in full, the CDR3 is CASSLLQGEKLFF.

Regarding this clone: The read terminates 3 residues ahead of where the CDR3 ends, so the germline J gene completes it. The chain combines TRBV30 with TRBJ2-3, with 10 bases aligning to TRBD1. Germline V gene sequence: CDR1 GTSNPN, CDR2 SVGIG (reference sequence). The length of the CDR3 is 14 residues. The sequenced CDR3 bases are TGTGCCTGGACGACAGGGGGCGGCAATCAGCCG. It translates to CAWTTGGGNQP. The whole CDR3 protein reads CAWTTGGGNQPQYF.

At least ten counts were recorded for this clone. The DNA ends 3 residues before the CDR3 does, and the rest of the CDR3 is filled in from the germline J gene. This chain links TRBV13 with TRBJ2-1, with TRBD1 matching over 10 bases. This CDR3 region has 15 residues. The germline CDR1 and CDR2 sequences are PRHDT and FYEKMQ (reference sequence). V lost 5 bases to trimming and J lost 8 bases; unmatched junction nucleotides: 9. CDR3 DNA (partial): TGTGCCAGCAGCGAAGCGGGACAGGGGTTCCATGAG. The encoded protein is CASSEAGQGFHE. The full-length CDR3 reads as CASSEAGQGFHEQFF.

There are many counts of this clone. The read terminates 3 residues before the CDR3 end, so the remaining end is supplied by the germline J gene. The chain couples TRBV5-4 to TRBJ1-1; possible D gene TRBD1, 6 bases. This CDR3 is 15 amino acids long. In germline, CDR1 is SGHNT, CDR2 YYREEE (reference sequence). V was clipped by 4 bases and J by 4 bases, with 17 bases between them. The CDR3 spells CASSPRQVASTEAFF. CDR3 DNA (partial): TGTGCCAGCAGCCCAAGACAGGTAGCGAGCACTGAA. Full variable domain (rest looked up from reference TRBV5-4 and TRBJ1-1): ETGVTQSPTHLIKTRGQQVTLRCSSQSGHNTVSWYQQALGQGPQFIFQYYREEENGRGNFPPRFSGLQFPNYSSELNVNALELDDSALYLCASSPRQVASTEAFFGQGTRLTVV.

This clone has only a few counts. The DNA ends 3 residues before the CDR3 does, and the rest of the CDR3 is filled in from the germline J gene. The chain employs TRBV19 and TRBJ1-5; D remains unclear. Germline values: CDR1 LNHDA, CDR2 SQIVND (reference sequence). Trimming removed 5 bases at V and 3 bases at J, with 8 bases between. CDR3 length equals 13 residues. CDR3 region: CASSGSFNQPQHF. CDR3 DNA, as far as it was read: TGTGCCAGTAGTGGCAGTTTCAATCAGCCC. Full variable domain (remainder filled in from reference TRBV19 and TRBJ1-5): DGGITQSPKYLFRKEGQNVTLSCEQNLNHDAMYWYRQDPGQGLRLIYYSQIVNDFQKGDIAEGYSVSREKKESFPLTVTSAQKNPTAFYLCASSGSFNQPQHFGDGTRLSIL.

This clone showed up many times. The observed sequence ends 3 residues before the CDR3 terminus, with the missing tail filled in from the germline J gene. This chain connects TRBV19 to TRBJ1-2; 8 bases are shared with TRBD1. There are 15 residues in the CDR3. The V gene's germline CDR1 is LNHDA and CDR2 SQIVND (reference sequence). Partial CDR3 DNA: TGTGCCAGTAAACATCAGGGGGCGTTGGATTACGGC. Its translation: CASKHQGALDYG. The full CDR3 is CASKHQGALDYGYTF.

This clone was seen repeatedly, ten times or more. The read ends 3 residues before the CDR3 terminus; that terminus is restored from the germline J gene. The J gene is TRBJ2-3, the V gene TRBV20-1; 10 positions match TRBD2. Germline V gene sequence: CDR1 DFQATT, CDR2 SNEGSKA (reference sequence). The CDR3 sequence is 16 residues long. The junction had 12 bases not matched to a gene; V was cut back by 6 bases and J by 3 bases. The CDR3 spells CSAFRPLAGDTDTQYF. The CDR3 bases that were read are TGCAGTGCCTTTAGGCCCCTAGCGGGAGATACAGATACG.

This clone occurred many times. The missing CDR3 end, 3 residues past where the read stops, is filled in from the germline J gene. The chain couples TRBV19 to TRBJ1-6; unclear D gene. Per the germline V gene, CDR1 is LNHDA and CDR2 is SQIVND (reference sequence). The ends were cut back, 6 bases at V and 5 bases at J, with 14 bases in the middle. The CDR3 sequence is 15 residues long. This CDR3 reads CASRDQGPHNSPLHF. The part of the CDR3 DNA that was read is TGTGCCAGTAGGGATCAAGGGCCCCATAATTCACCC.

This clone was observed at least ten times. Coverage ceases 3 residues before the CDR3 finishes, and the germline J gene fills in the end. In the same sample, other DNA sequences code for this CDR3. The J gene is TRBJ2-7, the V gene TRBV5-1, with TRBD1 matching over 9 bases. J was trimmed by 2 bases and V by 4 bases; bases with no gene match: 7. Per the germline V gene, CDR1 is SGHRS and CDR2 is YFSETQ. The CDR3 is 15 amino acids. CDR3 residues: CASSPGTGLTYEQYF. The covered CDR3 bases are TGCGCCAGCAGCCCAGGGACAGGGCTCACCTACGAG.

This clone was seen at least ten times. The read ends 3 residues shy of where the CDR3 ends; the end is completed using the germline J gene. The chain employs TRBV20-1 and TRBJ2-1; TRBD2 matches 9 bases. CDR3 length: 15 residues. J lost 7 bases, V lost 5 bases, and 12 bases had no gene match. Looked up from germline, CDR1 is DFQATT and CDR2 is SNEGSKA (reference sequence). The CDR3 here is CSAHEGAGGWNEQFF. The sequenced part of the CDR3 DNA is TGCAGTGCTCACGAGGGGGCGGGAGGGTGGAATGAG.

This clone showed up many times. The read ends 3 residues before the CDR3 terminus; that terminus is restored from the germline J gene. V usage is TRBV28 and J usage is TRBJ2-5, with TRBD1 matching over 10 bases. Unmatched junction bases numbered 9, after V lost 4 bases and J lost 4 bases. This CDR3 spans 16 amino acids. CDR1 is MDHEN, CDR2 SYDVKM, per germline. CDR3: CASSSLNDRGRETQYF. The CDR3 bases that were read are TGTGCCAGCAGTTCCCTCAACGACAGGGGGCGAGAGACC.

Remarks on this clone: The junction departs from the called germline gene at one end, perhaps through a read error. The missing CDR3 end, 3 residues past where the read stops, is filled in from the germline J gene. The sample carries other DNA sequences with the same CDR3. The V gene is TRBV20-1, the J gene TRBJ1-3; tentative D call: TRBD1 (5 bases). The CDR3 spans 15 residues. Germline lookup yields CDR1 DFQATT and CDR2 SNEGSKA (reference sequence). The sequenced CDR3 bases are TGCAGTGCCCCCCGGCCGGGCAACCAGGGAAACACG. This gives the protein CSAPRPGNQGNT. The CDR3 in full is CSAPRPGNQGNTIYF.

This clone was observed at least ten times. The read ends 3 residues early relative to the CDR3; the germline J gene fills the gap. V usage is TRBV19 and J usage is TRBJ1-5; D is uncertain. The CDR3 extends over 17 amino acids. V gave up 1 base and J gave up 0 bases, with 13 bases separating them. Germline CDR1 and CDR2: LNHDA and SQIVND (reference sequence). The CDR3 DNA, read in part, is TGTGCCAGTAGTATAGGAAAAGGGTCCTATAGCAATCAGCCC. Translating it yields CASSIGKGSYSNQP. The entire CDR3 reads CASSIGKGSYSNQPQHF.

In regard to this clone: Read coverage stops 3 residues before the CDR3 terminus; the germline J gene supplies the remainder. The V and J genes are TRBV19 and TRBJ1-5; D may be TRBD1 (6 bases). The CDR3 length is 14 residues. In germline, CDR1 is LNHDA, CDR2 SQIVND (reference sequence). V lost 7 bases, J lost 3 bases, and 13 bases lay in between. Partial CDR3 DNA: TGTGCCAGTATGAGAGGGGGGGCCAATCAGCCC. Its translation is CASMRGGANQP. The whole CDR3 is CASMRGGANQPQHF.

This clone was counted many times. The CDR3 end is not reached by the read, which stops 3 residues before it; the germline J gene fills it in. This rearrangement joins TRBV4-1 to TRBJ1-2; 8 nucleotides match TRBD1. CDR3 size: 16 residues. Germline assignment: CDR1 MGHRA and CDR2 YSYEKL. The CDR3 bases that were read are TGCGCCAGCAGCCGCCGGGGACAGGAGGGGAGCGGCGGC. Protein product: CASSRRGQEGSGG. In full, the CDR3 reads CASSRRGQEGSGGYTF.

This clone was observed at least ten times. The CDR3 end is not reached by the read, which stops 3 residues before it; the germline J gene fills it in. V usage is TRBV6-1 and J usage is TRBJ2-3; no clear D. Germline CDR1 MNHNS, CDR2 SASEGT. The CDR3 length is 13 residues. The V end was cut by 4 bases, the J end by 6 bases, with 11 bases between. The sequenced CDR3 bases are TGTGCCAGCAGTGCCCTGCGATCGGATACG. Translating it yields CASSALRSDT. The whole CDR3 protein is CASSALRSDTQYF.

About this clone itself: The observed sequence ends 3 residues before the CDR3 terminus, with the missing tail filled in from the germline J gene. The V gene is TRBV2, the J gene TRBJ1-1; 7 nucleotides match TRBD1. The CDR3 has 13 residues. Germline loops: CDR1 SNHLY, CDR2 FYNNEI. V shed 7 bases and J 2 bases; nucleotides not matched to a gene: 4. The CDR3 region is CASKRQGNTEAFF. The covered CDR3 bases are TGTGCCAGCAAGAGACAGGGAAACACTGAA. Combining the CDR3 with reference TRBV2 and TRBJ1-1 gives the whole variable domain EPEVTQTPSHQVTQMGQEVILRCVPISNHLYFYWYRQILGQKVEFLVSFYNNEISEKSEIFDDQFSVERPDGSNFTLKIRSTKLEDSAMYFCASKRQGNTEAFFGQGTRLTVV.

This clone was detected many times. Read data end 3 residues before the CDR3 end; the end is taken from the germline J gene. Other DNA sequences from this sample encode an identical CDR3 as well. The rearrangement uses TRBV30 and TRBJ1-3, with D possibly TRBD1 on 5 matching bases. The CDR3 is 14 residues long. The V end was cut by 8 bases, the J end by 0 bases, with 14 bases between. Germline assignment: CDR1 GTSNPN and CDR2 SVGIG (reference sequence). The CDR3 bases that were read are TGTGCCGTTCAGGGTACACACTCTGGAAACACC. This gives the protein CAVQGTHSGNT. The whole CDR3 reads CAVQGTHSGNTIYF. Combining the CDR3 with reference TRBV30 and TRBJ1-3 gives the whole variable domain SQTIHQWPATLVQPVGSPLSLECTVEGTSNPNLYWYRQAAGRGLQLLFYSVGIGQISSEVPQNLSASRPQDRQFILSSKKLLLSDSGFYLCAVQGTHSGNTIYFGEGSWLTVV.

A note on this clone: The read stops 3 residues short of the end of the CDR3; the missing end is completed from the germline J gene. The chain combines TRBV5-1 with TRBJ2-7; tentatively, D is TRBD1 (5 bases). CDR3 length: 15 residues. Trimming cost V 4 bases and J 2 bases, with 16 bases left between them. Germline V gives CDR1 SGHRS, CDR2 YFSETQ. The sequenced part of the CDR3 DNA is TGCGCCAGCAGCCCGGACGGTCAGACAGCCTACGAG. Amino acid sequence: CASSPDGQTAYE. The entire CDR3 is CASSPDGQTAYEQYF.

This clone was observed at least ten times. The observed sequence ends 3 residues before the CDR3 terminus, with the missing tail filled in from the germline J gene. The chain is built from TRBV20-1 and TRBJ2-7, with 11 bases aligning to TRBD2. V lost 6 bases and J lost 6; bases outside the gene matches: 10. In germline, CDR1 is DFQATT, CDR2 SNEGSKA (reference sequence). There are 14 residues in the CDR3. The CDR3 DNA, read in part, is TGCAGTGCGCAACAACTAGCGGGAGCGGGCGAG. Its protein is CSAQQLAGAGE. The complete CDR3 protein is CSAQQLAGAGEQYF.

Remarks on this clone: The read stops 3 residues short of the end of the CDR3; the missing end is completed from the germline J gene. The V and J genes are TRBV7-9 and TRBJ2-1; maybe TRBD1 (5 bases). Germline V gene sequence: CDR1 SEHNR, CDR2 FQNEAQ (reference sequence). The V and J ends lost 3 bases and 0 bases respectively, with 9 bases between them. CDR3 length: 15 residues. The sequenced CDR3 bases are TGTGCCAGCAGCTTTAAGGGGAACTCCTACAATGAG. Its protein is CASSFKGNSYNE. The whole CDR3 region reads CASSFKGNSYNEQFF. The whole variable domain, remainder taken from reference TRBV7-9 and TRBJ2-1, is DTGVSQNPRHKITKRGQNVTFRCDPISEHNRLYWYRQTLGQGPEFLTYFQNEAQLEKSRLLSDRFSAERPKGSFSTLEIQRTEQGDSAMYLCASSFKGNSYNEQFFGPGTRLTVL.

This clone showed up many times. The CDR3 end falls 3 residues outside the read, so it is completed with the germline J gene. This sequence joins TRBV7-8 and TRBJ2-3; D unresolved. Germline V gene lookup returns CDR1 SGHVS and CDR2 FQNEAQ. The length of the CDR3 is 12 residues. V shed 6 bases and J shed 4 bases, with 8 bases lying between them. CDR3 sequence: CASSSNPDTQYF. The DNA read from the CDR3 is TGTGCCAGCAGTTCTAATCCAGATACG.

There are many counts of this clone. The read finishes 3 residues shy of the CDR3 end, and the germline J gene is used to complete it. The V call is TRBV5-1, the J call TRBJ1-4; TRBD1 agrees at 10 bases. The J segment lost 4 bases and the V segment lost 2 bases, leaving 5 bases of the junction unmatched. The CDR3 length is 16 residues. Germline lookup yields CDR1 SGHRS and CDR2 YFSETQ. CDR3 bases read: TGCGCCAGCAGCTTCGACAGGGGGCGTATTAATGAAAAA. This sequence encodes CASSFDRGRINEK. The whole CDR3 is CASSFDRGRINEKLFF.

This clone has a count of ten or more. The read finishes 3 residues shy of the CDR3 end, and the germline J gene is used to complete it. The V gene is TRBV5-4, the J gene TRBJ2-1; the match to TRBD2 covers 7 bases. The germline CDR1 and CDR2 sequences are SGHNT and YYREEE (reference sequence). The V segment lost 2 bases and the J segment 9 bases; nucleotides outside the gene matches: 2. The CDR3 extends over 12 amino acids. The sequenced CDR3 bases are TGTGCCAGCAGCTTAGGGACTACTGAG. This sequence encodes CASSLGTTE. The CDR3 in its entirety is CASSLGTTEQFF.

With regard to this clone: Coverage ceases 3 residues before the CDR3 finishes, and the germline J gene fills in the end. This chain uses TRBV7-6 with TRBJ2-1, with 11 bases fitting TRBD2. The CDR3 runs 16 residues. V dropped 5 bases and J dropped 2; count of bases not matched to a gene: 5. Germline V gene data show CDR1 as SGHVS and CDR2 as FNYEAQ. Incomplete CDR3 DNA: TGTGCCAGCAGCGCCGAGACTAGCGGGACCTACAATGAG. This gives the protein CASSAETSGTYNE. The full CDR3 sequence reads CASSAETSGTYNEQFF.

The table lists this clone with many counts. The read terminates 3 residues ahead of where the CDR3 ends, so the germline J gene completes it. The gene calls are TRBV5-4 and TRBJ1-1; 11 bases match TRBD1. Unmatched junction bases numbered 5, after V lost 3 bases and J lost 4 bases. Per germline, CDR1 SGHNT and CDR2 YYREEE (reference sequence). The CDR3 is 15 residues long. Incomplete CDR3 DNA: TGTGCCAGCAGCTCCCAGGACAGGGGGCTCACTGAA. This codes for CASSSQDRGLTE. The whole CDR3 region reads CASSSQDRGLTEAFF.

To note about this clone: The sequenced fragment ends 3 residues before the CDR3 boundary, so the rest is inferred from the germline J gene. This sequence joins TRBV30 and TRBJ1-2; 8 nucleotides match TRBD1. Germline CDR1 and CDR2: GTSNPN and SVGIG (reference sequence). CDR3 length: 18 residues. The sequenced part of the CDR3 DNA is TGTGCCTGGAACCCTACAGGGGGTACTTTGACTAGCTCTATTGAC. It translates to CAWNPTGGTLTSSID. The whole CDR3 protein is CAWNPTGGTLTSSIDYTF.